Here is one T cell receptor beta chain with its context. These data originate in a study of shared clonotypes between healthy human individuals. CDR3 size: 13 residues. Germline lookup yields CDR1 SGHRS and CDR2 YFSETQ. Trimming took off 4 bases at V and 6 bases at J, with 12 bases between the two ends. On ten immunoSEQ deep assay plates, unsorted PBMC DNA was sequenced. Method: immunoSEQ multiplex PCR; TCRdb's copy keeps in-frame clones and lacks some. This table has hundreds of thousands of clones, 60% to 80% appearing once. Genomic DNA of unsorted samples came from some 90 million PBMCs. The V and J genes are TRBV5-1 and TRBJ2-3; D ambiguous. The TCR originated in a woman between 40 and 50 years old in good health. Some clones in this sample may be carry-over from other donors' samples. The sample taken for sequencing was PBMCs. In nucleotides, the CDR3 is TGCGCCAGCAGCCCCTCCATGGAGGATACGCAGTATTTT. Translated: CASSPSMEDTQYF.